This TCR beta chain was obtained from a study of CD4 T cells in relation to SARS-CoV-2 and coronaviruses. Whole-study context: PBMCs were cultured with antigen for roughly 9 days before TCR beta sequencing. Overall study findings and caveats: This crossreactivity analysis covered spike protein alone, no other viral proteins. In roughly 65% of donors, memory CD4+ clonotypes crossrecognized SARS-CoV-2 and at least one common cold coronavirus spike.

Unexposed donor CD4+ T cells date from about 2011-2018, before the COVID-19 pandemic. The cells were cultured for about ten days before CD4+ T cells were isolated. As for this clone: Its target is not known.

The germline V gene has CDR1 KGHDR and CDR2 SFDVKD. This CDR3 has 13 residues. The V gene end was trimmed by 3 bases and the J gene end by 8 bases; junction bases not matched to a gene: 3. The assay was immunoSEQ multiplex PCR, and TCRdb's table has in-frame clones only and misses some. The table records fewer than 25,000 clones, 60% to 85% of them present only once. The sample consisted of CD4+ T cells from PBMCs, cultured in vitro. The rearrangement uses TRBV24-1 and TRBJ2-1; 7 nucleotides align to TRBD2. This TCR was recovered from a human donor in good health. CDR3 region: CATSDTSVHEQFF. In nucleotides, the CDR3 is TGTGCCACCAGTGATACTAGCGTCCATGAGCAGTTCTTC.